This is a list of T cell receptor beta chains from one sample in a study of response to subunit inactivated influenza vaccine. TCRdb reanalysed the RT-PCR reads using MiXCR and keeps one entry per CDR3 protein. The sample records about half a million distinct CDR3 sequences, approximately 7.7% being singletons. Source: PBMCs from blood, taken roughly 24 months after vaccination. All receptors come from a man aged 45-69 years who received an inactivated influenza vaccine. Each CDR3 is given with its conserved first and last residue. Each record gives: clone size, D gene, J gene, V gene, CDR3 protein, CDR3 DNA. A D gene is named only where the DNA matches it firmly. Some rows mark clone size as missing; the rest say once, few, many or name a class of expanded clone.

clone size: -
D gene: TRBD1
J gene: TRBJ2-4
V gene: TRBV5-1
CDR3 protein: CASSLQGAAKNIQYF
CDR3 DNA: TGCGCCAGCAGCCTTCAGGGGGCAGCCAAAAACATTCAGTACTTC

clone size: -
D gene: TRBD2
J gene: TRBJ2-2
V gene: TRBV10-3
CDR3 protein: CAIAGLAGTGELFF
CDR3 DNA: TGTGCCATCGCCGGACTAGCGGGCACCGGGGAGCTGTTTTTT

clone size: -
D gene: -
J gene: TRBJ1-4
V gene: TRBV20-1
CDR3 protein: CSAHGQLNEKLFF
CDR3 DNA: TGCAGTGCCCACGGGCAGCTTAATGAAAAACTGTTTTTT

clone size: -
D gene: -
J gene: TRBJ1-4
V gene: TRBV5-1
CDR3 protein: CASSVDQEKLFF
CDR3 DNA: TGCGCCAGCAGCGTGGACCAGGAAAAACTGTTTTTT

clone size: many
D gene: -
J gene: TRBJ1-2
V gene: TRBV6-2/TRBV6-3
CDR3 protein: CASSTGAGYGYTF
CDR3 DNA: TGTGCCAGCAGTACCGGGGCCGGCTATGGCTACACCTTC

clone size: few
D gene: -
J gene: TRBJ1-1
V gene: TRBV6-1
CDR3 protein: CASSEAGGAFF
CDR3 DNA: TGTGCCAGCAGTGAAGCAGGGGGGGCTTTCTTT

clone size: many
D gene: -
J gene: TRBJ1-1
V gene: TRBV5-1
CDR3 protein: CASSLAAGPEAFF
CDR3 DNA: TGCGCCAGCAGCTTGGCCGCTGGACCTGAAGCTTTCTTT

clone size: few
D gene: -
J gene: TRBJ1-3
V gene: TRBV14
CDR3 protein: CASSQVISGNTIYF
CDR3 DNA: TGTGCCAGCAGCCAAGTTATCTCTGGAAACACCATATATTTT

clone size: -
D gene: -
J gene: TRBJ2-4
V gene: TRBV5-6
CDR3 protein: CASSWDLGIQYF
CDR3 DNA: TGTGCCAGCAGCTGGGACTTGGGGATTCAGTACTTC

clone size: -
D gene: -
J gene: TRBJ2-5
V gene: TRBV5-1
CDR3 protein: CASSLDNAETQYF
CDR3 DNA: TGCGCCAGCAGCTTGGATAATGCGGAGACCCAGTACTTC

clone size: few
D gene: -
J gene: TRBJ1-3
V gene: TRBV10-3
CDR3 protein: CAISDDRSGNTIYF
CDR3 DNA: TGTGCCATCAGTGATGACAGATCTGGAAACACCATATATTTT

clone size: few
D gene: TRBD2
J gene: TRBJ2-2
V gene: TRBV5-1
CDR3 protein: CASSVRAGVDTGELFF
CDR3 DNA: TGCGCCAGCAGCGTCAGAGCGGGAGTCGACACCGGGGAGCTGTTTTTT

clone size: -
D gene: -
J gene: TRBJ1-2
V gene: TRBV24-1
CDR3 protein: CATSDQVGGYTF
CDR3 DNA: TGTGCCACCAGTGATCAGGTTGGAGGCTACACCTTC

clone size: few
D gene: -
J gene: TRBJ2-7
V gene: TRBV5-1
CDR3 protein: CASSKTELAYEQYF
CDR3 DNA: TGCGCCAGCAGCAAGACAGAACTTGCCTACGAGCAGTACTTC

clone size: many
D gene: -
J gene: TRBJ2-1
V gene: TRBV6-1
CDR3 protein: CASKKTPVGNEQFF
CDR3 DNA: TGTGCCAGCAAAAAGACACCGGTGGGCAATGAGCAGTTCTTC

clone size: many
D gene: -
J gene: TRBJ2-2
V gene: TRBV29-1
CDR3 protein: CSVEDHEEFGELFF
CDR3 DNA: TGCAGCGTTGAAGATCACGAGGAGTTCGGGGAGCTGTTTTTT

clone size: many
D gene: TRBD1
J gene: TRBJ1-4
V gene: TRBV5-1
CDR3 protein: CASSSTTGTNEKLFF
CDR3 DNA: TGCGCCAGCAGCAGCACGACAGGGACTAATGAAAAACTGTTTTTT

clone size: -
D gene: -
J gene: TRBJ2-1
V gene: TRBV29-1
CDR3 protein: CSVNPDRPSYNEQFF
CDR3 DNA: TGCAGCGTAAATCCGGACAGACCCTCCTACAATGAGCAGTTCTTC

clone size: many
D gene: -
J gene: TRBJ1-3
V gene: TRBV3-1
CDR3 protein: CASSQRGAQDSGNTIYF
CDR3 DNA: TGTGCCAGCAGTCAGAGGGGGGCACAAGACTCTGGAAACACCATATATTTT

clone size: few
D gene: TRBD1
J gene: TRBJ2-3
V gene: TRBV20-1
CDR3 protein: CSAKDRGRTDTQYF
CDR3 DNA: TGCAGTGCTAAGGACAGGGGTAGAACAGATACGCAGTATTTT

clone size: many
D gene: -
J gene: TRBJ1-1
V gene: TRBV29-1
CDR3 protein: CSVERETEAFF
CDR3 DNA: TGCAGCGTTGAGCGTGAGACTGAAGCTTTCTTT